A single sample is the source of the 20 T cell receptor beta chains below, sequenced in a study of T-cell memory formation after mild COVID-19. TCRdb used MiXCR to reprocess the 5' RACE reads, holding one entry per CDR3 protein. The sample holds about 170,000 distinct CDR3 sequences, over 10% seen once. Sequencing was done on a sample of PBMCs or a T cell subset sorted from them (not recorded which). The source of these receptors is a man aged 18 to 30 who had mild COVID-19 (a few samples of this study predate the infection). Cell type and time point are not known.

The rearrangement uses TRBV11-2 and TRBJ2-1; a weak D match, TRBD1 (5 bases). The germline CDR1 and CDR2 sequences are SGHAT and FQNNGV. This CDR3 has 14 residues. The ends were cut back, 5 bases at V and 10 bases at J, with 18 bases in the middle. CDR3 loop: CASSTTQAAGEQFF. For the CDR3, the DNA is TGTGCCAGCAGCACCACACAGGCGGCCGGGGAGCAGTTCTTC.

The V gene is TRBV20-1, the J gene TRBJ1-1; D is perhaps TRBD1 (6 bases). Per germline, CDR1 DFQATT and CDR2 SNEGSKA (reference sequence). CDR3 length: 14 residues. The germline V and J ends were trimmed by 3 bases and 10 bases, with 21 bases remaining between them. The CDR3 nucleotides are TGCAGTGCTAGGGTCGGAATGTTGGGGGCGGCAGCTTTCTTT. Its protein is CSARVGMLGAAAFF.

This clonotype was seen a few times. The chain carries TRBV27 and TRBJ2-7, with 10 bases aligning to TRBD1. The trim removed 4 bases at V and 4 bases at J, leaving 7 bases unmatched. The CDR3 has 15 residues. Germline assignment: CDR1 MNHEY and CDR2 SMNVEV (reference sequence). The CDR3 DNA reads TGTGCCAGCAGTTCCCTTTCGGGACAGGGGTACGAGCAGTACTTC. Its translation: CASSSLSGQGYEQYF.

This clonotype has a handful of counts. This rearrangement joins TRBV9 to TRBJ2-2, with 8 bases matching TRBD1. The CDR3 extends over 16 amino acids. The germline gives CDR1 SGDLS, CDR2 YYNGEE. The J segment lost 5 bases and the V segment lost 1 base, leaving 7 bases of the junction unmatched. The CDR3 DNA reads TGTGCCAGCAGCGTAAATGTTGGACAGGGAACCGGGGAGCTGTTTTTT. This encodes CASSVNVGQGTGELFF.

In its sample, this clonotype was seen once. This CDR3 is CASSLGRALRETQYF. In DNA, the CDR3 is TGTGCCAGCAGCTTAGGCAGGGCGCTTCGGGAGACCCAGTACTTC. The chain combines TRBV7-2 with TRBJ2-5, with D possibly matching TRBD1 (5 bases). Germline V CDR1 and CDR2: SGHTA, FQGNSA. V lost 1 base to trimming and J lost 5 bases, with 14 bases between them. This CDR3 is 15 amino acids long.

This clonotype was observed a handful of times. The chain links TRBV20-1 to TRBJ2-3; 8 nucleotides line up with TRBD1. The CDR3 is 15 amino acids. The V and J ends lost 0 bases and 4 bases, in that order; junction bases with no gene match: 6. Germline lookup yields CDR1 DFQATT and CDR2 SNEGSKA (reference sequence). The CDR3 region is CSARDPRQGPDTQYF. The CDR3 DNA reads TGCAGTGCTAGAGATCCGCGACAGGGGCCAGATACGCAGTATTTT.

This clonotype occurred a few times. The J gene is TRBJ2-1, the V gene TRBV7-8, with D maybe TRBD1 (5 bases). V was pared by 4 bases and J by 4 bases, with 17 bases between. The germline V gene encodes CDR1 SGHVS and CDR2 FQNEAQ. This CDR3 has 16 amino acids. CDR3: CASSYPRVLTYNEQFF. Written as DNA, the CDR3 is TGTGCCAGCAGCTACCCCAGGGTGTTGACGTACAATGAGCAGTTCTTC. The full variable domain, with the rest looked up from reference TRBV7-8 and TRBJ2-1, is GAGVSQSPRYKVAKRGQDVALRCDPISGHVSLFWYQQALGQGPEFLTYFQNEAQLDKSGLPSDRFFAERPEGSVSTLKIQRTQQEDSAVYLCASSYPRVLTYNEQFFGPGTRLTVL.

This clonotype appeared a few times. The J gene is TRBJ1-2, the V gene TRBV12-3 or TRBV12-4, with no clear D. V was shortened by 2 bases and J by 4 bases, with 8 bases between the two germline ends. This CDR3 contains 13 residues. The CDR3 DNA is TGTGCCAGCAGTTTAAGGAACCTCTATGGCTACACCTTC. Translating it yields CASSLRNLYGYTF.

This clonotype was seen many times. The chain is built from TRBV20-1 and TRBJ2-5, with 7 bases matching TRBD2. The J segment lost 1 base and the V segment lost 1 base, leaving 6 bases of the junction unmatched. The CDR3 consists of 15 residues. Per the germline V gene, CDR1 is DFQATT and CDR2 is SNEGSKA (reference sequence). CDR3 loop: CSARGDPGGQETQYF. CDR3 nucleotides: TGCAGTGCTAGAGGCGACCCGGGGGGCCAAGAGACCCAGTACTTC.

The gene calls are TRBV4-3 and TRBJ2-5; D is unclear. V lost 2 bases and J 5 bases, leaving 12 bases between the germline ends. The CDR3 spans 14 residues. CDR1 LGHNA and CDR2 YSLEER come from the germline V gene. The CDR3 spells CASSQSWVPETQYF. In nucleotides, the CDR3 is TGCGCCAGCAGCCAAAGTTGGGTACCTGAGACCCAGTACTTC.

This sequence joins TRBV20-1 and TRBJ2-1, with TRBD2 matching over 7 bases. This CDR3 contains 14 residues. Germline trimming cut 3 bases from V and 3 bases from J; bases unmatched to any gene: 5. Per the germline V gene, CDR1 is DFQATT and CDR2 is SNEGSKA (reference sequence). CDR3 region: CSASSAGDYNEQFF. In DNA, the CDR3 is TGCAGTGCTAGTTCCGCGGGAGACTACAATGAGCAGTTCTTC.

This clonotype was observed at least ten times. V is TRBV5-1 and J is TRBJ2-3, with 12 bases that match TRBD1. Per germline, CDR1 SGHRS and CDR2 YFSETQ. Germline trimming cut 4 bases from V and 5 bases from J; bases unmatched to any gene: 5. The CDR3 runs 15 residues. The DNA of the CDR3 is TGCGCCAGCAGCGGGGGACAGGGGGCCGGAGATACGCAGTATTTT. Translation: CASSGGQGAGDTQYF.

The rearrangement uses TRBV7-2 and TRBJ1-5; TRBD1 might be the D (5 bases). The CDR3 sequence is 13 residues long. CDR1 and CDR2 from the germline V gene are SGHTA and FQGNSA. V was pared by 4 bases and J by 7 bases, with 11 bases between. The CDR3 region has the DNA TGTGCCAGCAGCTGGAGACAGCTCCAGCCCCAGCATTTT. Amino acids: CASSWRQLQPQHF.

The rearrangement links TRBV4-2 to TRBJ2-3, with 9 bases lining up with TRBD1. CDR1 and CDR2 from the germline V gene are LGHNA and YNFKEQ. This CDR3 has 14 amino acids. V lost 7 bases and J lost 4; bases outside the gene matches: 6. As DNA, the CDR3 is TGTGCCAGCAACACAGGGGGCAGGGCAGATACGCAGTATTTT. Translated, it gives CASNTGGRADTQYF.

V is TRBV4-2 and J is TRBJ2-1; either TRBD1 or TRBD2 may supply D (5 bases each). Germline-derived CDR1 and CDR2 are LGHNA and YNFKEQ. V lost 0 bases and J 14 bases, leaving 14 bases between the germline ends. CDR3 size: 13 residues. The CDR3 protein is CASSQDEGTNEFF. The CDR3, as DNA: TGTGCCAGCAGCCAAGATGAGGGGACCAATGAGTTCTTC.

This clonotype appeared a few times. V usage is TRBV7-9 and J usage is TRBJ1-5; D is undetermined. Germline V gene data show CDR1 as SEHNR and CDR2 as FQNEAQ (reference sequence). The V gene lost 5 bases and the J gene lost 4 bases, with 9 bases spanning the gap. The CDR3 runs 13 residues. As DNA, the CDR3 is TGTGCCAGCAGCGACTACGGGAATCAGCCCCAGCATTTT. Translating it yields CASSDYGNQPQHF.

The CDR3 nucleotides are TGTGCCAGCAGTTTGGGTGGGACTGTGAACACTGAAGCTTTCTTT. Amino acid sequence: CASSLGGTVNTEAFF. The chain carries TRBV12-3 or TRBV12-4 and TRBJ1-1, with D maybe TRBD1 (5 bases). Trimming cost V 3 bases and J 0 bases, with 11 bases left between them. CDR3 size: 15 residues.

This clonotype was seen a few times. The rearrangement uses TRBV5-1 and TRBJ2-5; D unresolved. Per the germline V gene, CDR1 is SGHRS and CDR2 is YFSETQ. Trimming left V 4 bases short and J 5 bases short, with 12 bases between. CDR3 length: 13 residues. The DNA of the CDR3 is TGCGCCAGCAGCGCTAATAACGGTGAGACCCAGTACTTC. It is translated as CASSANNGETQYF.

In its sample, this clonotype was seen a few times. This chain uses TRBV12-3 or TRBV12-4 with TRBJ1-5, with D tentatively TRBD1 (6 bases). This CDR3 contains 14 residues. The germline V and J ends were trimmed by 3 bases and 10 bases, with 16 bases remaining between them. The CDR3 spells CASSLDSPRDPQHF. CDR3 nucleotides: TGTGCCAGCAGTTTGGACAGCCCGAGGGATCCCCAGCATTTT.

This clonotype has more than one count but fewer than ten. CDR3 in amino acids: CASSERAGGNEQFF. The CDR3, as DNA: TGTGCCAGCAGTGAAAGAGCGGGGGGGAATGAGCAGTTCTTC. The gene calls are TRBV2 and TRBJ2-1, with TRBD2 matching 10 bases. This CDR3 region has 14 residues. Germline V gene lookup returns CDR1 SNHLY and CDR2 FYNNEI. The V segment lost 2 bases and the J segment 7 bases; nucleotides outside the gene matches: 2.